Listed below are T cell receptor beta chains from one sample, sequenced in a study of beta chain features in type 1 diabetes. Method: immunoSEQ multiplex PCR; TCRdb's copy keeps in-frame clones and lacks some. The table shows about 340,000 clones, with 7% to 10% occurring only once. The sample comprised central memory CD4+ T cells from blood. Receptors were obtained from a man aged 30 to 45 with type 1 diabetes. Each CDR3 is given with its conserved first and last residue. The D gene is left open where the match is weak. Not all rows give a size; the values are once, few, many and, for expanded clones, a class.

NA	TRBJ2-5	TRBV4-2	NA	TGTGCCAGCAGCCAAGGGAGTGGGGACCAAGAGACCCAGTACTTC	CASSQGSGDQETQYF
many	TRBJ2-3	TRBV19	NA	TGTGCCAGTAGGACTAGATCCGATACGCAGTATTTT	CASRTRSDTQYF
few	TRBJ2-7	TRBV6-5	NA	TGTGCCCACGAGCGAGGTTTCCACGAGCAGTACTTC	CAHERGFHEQYF
many	TRBJ2-3	TRBV10-2	NA	TGCGCCAGCAGTGATGGGAGTGATACGCAGTATTTT	CASSDGSDTQYF
NA	TRBJ2-1	TRBV6-5	TRBD2	TGTGCCAGCAGGACCCCTAGCGGGGTTAATGAGCAGTTCTTC	CASRTPSGVNEQFF
NA	TRBJ1-2	TRBV7-8	TRBD1	TGTGCCAGCAGCTTAGGGACAGGGGGGTATGGCTACACCTTC	CASSLGTGGYGYTF
NA	TRBJ2-5	TRBV5-4	TRBD1	TGTGCCAGCAGCTTGGGTGGACAGGGGGTACGAGAGACCCAGTACTTC	CASSLGGQGVRETQYF
few	TRBJ2-2	TRBV13	TRBD2	TGTGCCAGCAGCCGGACTAGCGGGGCCCCCGGGGAGCTGTTTTTT	CASSRTSGAPGELFF
few	TRBJ1-6	TRBV5-1	TRBD1	TGCGCCAGCACCTTAACAGGGGGCAAAGAATCACCCCTCCACTTT	CASTLTGGKESPLHF
few	TRBJ1-5	TRBV5-6	NA	TGTGCCAGCTGCCGGGGGACATTTCAGCCCCAGCATTTT	CASCRGTFQPQHF
NA	TRBJ1-6	TRBV2	NA	TGTGCCAACACGGGGGGGACAAACAATAATTCACCCCTCCACTTT	CANTGGTNNNSPLHF
many	TRBJ2-5	TRBV7-9	NA	TGTGCCAGCAGCTTAATAGCGGTCCGGGAGACCCAGTACTTC	CASSLIAVRETQYF
few	TRBJ2-3	TRBV9	NA	TGTGCCAGCAGCGTGGGGACTGCTAGCACAGATACGCAGTATTTT	CASSVGTASTDTQYF
few	TRBJ2-6	TRBV4-1	TRBD1	TGCGCCAGCAGCCAACAGACAGGGGCCGGGGCCAACGTCCTGACTTTC	CASSQQTGAGANVLTF
NA	TRBJ2-3	TRBV2	NA	TGTGCCAGCAGTGACTCCCTTGGGGCAGATACGCAGTATTTT	CASSDSLGADTQYF
few	TRBJ1-2	TRBV30	NA	TGTGCCTGGAGTGTTGGCGGTTGGGGCTACACCTTC	CAWSVGGWGYTF
NA	TRBJ2-7	TRBV21-1	NA	TGTGCCAGCAGCACCCCGGACAGGCTCTACGAGCAGTACTTC	CASSTPDRLYEQYF
NA	TRBJ1-2	TRBV5-8	NA	TGTGCCAGCAGCGGCGCTTTGGGCAGTATTAACTATGGCTACACCTTC	CASSGALGSINYGYTF
NA	TRBJ1-2	TRBV7-9	TRBD1	TGTGCCAGCAGCTTAGCGATGGACAGGGTCTATGGCTACACCTTC	CASSLAMDRVYGYTF
NA	TRBJ2-7	TRBV7-2	NA	TGTGCCAGCAGCTTAGCCCCGGGGCCCTACTACGAGCAGTACTTC	CASSLAPGPYYEQYF
few	TRBJ2-7	TRBV10-2	NA	TGCGCCAGCAGCCCGCTCCGGGACACCGCCTACGAGCAGTACTTC	CASSPLRDTAYEQYF
NA	TRBJ2-2	TRBV2	TRBD1	TGTGCCAGCACAAGGACAGGGGGAGACACCGGGGAGCTGTTTTTT	CASTRTGGDTGELFF
many	TRBJ1-4	TRBV9	NA	TGTGCCAGCAGCCCGGGACCAAATGACAGCCCTTTTTTT	CASSPGPNDSPFF
few	TRBJ2-5	TRBV7-2	NA	TGTGCCAGCAGCTCGACAGAGACCCAGTACTTC	CASSSTETQYF
many	TRBJ1-6	TRBV4-3	TRBD1	TGCGCCAGCAGCCAACAACTCGGACAGGGGGCGAATTCACCCCTCCACTTT	CASSQQLGQGANSPLHF
few	TRBJ1-2	TRBV11-2	NA	TGTGCCAGCAGCGCCGGGACCAACAATGGCTACACCTTC	CASSAGTNNGYTF
NA	TRBJ2-3	TRBV5-1	NA	TGCGCCAGCAGCTTGGACCTTGGGACCGATACGCAGTATTTT	CASSLDLGTDTQYF
NA	TRBJ2-5	TRBV7-2	NA	TGTGCCAGCAGCCCCGGGGGCCTACGGGGGCAGACCCAGTACTTC	CASSPGGLRGQTQYF
many	TRBJ2-7	TRBV6-5	NA	TGTGCCAGTTCCGGGCCGCACTCCTACGAGCAGTACTTC	CASSGPHSYEQYF
few	TRBJ1-4	TRBV7-9	NA	TGTGCCAGCAGCCCCTCCCATAATGAAAAACTGTTTTTT	CASSPSHNEKLFF
few	TRBJ1-3	TRBV2	TRBD1	TGTGCCAGCGGGGGGACAGTGGCTGGAAACACCATATATTTT	CASGGTVAGNTIYF
few	TRBJ2-7	TRBV4-3	NA	TGCGCCAGCAGCCAAGGGAGAGCGCTGAGCTCCTACGAGCAGTACTTC	CASSQGRALSSYEQYF
few	TRBJ2-2	TRBV19	NA	TGTGCCAGTAGTATTGTGACCGGGGAGCTGTTTTTT	CASSIVTGELFF
NA	TRBJ2-7	TRBV7-2	TRBD1	TGTGCCAGCAGCCTCGCCGGGACAGGGCTCGAGCAGTACTTC	CASSLAGTGLEQYF
NA	TRBJ1-5	TRBV2	TRBD1	TGTGCCAGCAGGGGGACAGGGGGCATGGATCAGCCCCAGCATTTT	CASRGTGGMDQPQHF
few	TRBJ2-1	TRBV6-5	TRBD1	TGTGCCAGCAAACCGGGACAGGGGTACAATGAGCAGTTCTTC	CASKPGQGYNEQFF
NA	TRBJ2-7	TRBV29-1	NA	TGCAGCGTTGAGGGCCCTGGGGACTACGAGCAGTACTTC	CSVEGPGDYEQYF
NA	TRBJ2-5	TRBV7-9	TRBD1	TGTGCCAGCAGCCAGCACAGGGGCGTCGGACAAGAGACCCAGTACTTC	CASSQHRGVGQETQYF
NA	TRBJ2-1	TRBV6-5	NA	TGTGCCAGCAGTTACTCAAGGGTATACAATGAGCAGTTCTTC	CASSYSRVYNEQFF
NA	TRBJ2-5	TRBV11-2	TRBD1	TGTGCCAGCAGCCCACAGGGGTTCGGGGAGACCCAGTACTTC	CASSPQGFGETQYF
NA	TRBJ1-4	TRBV4-3	NA	TGCGCCAGCAGCCAAGAGGAGAGTGGCACTAATGAAAAACTGTTTTTT	CASSQEESGTNEKLFF
few	TRBJ2-7	TRBV5-1	NA	TGCGCCAGCAGCCTGGCTAGTGGTCCCTACGAGCAGTACTTC	CASSLASGPYEQYF
NA	TRBJ1-1	TRBV7-2	NA	TGTGCCAGCAGCTTATCCCCTATGGACACTGAAGCTTTCTTT	CASSLSPMDTEAFF
NA	TRBJ2-1	TRBV6-8	NA	TGTGCCAGCAGCGGACGTACTCACAATGAGCAGTTCTTC	CASSGRTHNEQFF
few	TRBJ2-7	TRBV5-1	NA	TGCGCCAGCAGCGGCGGGGGCACCACCTACGAGCAGTACTTC	CASSGGGTTYEQYF
few	TRBJ1-3	TRBV7-2	TRBD1	TGTGCCAGCAGCTTAGCGACAGGGAGAAACACCATATATTTT	CASSLATGRNTIYF
few	TRBJ1-1	TRBV28	TRBD1	TGTGCCAGCAGTCAGACAGGGCTCACTGAAGCTTTCTTT	CASSQTGLTEAFF
few	TRBJ1-4	TRBV18	NA	TGTGCCAGCGGAACTAATGAAAAACTGTTTTTT	CASGTNEKLFF
NA	TRBJ2-1	TRBV11-2	NA	TGTGCCAGCAGCTTTGGGCTAGCTAATGAGCAGTTCTTC	CASSFGLANEQFF
many	TRBJ2-5	TRBV28	NA	TGTGCCAGCAGTTTATCCTCCCCCCGGGAGACCCAGTACTTC	CASSLSSPRETQYF
few	TRBJ2-2	TRBV7-9	NA	TGTGCCAGCAGCCCTGGACTACTCGGGATGGAGCTGTTTTTT	CASSPGLLGMELFF